This entry is about one T cell receptor beta chain. These data originate in a study of T cells in tuberculosis. Study at large: The T cells targeted glucose monomycolate, a mycobacterial lipid, via CD1B.

No alpha-beta pairing information exists for these sequences. The protocol was immunoSEQ multiplex PCR, while the TCRdb copy is restricted to in-frame clones and leaves out a portion. This sample yields about 58,000 clones, of which roughly 87% are seen a single time; 20% to 25% belongs to the top ten. CDR1 and CDR2 (germline): SGHVS, FNYEAQ. The CDR3 is 15 residues long. With V trimmed by 3 bases and J by 6 bases, 3 bases remained unmatched. After thawing and overnight rest, PBMC were stained with GMM-loaded CD1B tetramer, viability dye and anti-CD3 for sorting. C32 glucose monomycolate from Rhodococcus equi was loaded onto the CD1B tetramers. Tetramer-sorted PBMC had been CD14 monocyte-depleted before freezing.

The source material was CD1b-GMM tetramer-negative cells sorted from PBMCs. V and J are TRBV7-6 and TRBJ2-3; TRBD2 aligns across 13 bases. This receptor was identified in an adult woman with latent tuberculosis. This CDR3 is CASSFGTSGTDTQYF. The CDR3 DNA is TGTGCCAGCAGCTTCGGGACTAGCGGGACTGATACGCAGTATTTT.